The 7 T cell receptor beta chains in this list originate from one sample, sequenced in a study of breast tumors, draining lymph nodes, adjacent tissues (dated by TCRdb to about 2016). Libraries were built with multiplex PCR. Sequencing took place on an Illumina HiSeq 2000. TCRdb redid the processing of the public reads, applying fastp at Q25 and MiXCR, and retained in-frame beta chains. Each CDR3 protein appears once, grouped with its most common genes and DNA. This sample has about 300,000 distinct CDR3 sequences in its table, and around 30% of those were observed once. 1.1% of the sample belongs to the ten largest clones. The axillary draining lymph nodes of breast cancer patients were the source of the lymph node samples. The sample consisted of axillary lymph node tissue. These receptors all come from a female donor with breast cancer. Some clones in this sample may be carry-over from other donors' samples.

As concerns this clonotype: A much larger clone differs by one base, so this may be a read error. V gene TRBV5-1 combines with J gene TRBJ2-5, with 7 nucleotides matching TRBD1. Germline loops: CDR1 SGHRS, CDR2 YFSETQ. The CDR3 is 13 residues long. The CDR3 coding sequence is TGCGCCAGCGGCCGGACAGGACAAGAGACCCAGCACTTC. Amino acids: CASGRTGQETQHF.

This clonotype has a count of ten or more. The V gene is TRBV4-3, the J gene TRBJ2-3; TRBD2 aligns across 8 bases. With V trimmed by 1 base and J by 4 bases, 4 bases remained unmatched. Germline V gene lookup returns CDR1 LGHNA and CDR2 YSLEER. This CDR3 has 15 amino acids. The CDR3 loop is CASSQAERESDTQYF. CDR3 in DNA: TGCGCCAGCAGCCAAGCAGAGCGGGAGTCAGATACGCAGTATTTT.

This clonotype was seen repeatedly, ten times or more. This chain connects TRBV7-6 to TRBJ1-4; D ambiguous. Trimming cost V 3 bases and J 6 bases, with 11 bases left between them. There are 14 residues in the CDR3. Germline V gene lookup returns CDR1 SGHVS and CDR2 FNYEAQ. CDR3 sequence reads: CASSFSTAHEKLFF. CDR3 sequence (DNA): TGTGCCAGCAGCTTTAGTACGGCCCATGAAAAACTGTTTTTT.

The table lists this clonotype with many counts. The rearrangement links TRBV7-8 to TRBJ2-7; D ambiguous. The V end was cut by 3 bases, the J end by 5 bases, with 11 bases between. The CDR3 consists of 13 residues. Per the germline V gene, CDR1 is SGHVS and CDR2 is FQNEAQ. CDR3 sequence reads: CASSFRTVNEQYF. In DNA, the CDR3 is TGTGCCAGCAGCTTCAGAACTGTGAACGAGCAGTACTTC.

The V gene is TRBV29-1, the J gene TRBJ1-2, with a tentative D call TRBD1 (6 bases). Germline V CDR1 and CDR2: SQVTM, ANQGSEA. The CDR3 spans 12 residues. V dropped 4 bases and J dropped 6 bases, with 12 bases sitting between them. The CDR3 DNA sequence: TGCAGCGTTGGGAGGGGGAACCATGGCTACACCTTC. This sequence encodes CSVGRGNHGYTF.

This clonotype was recorded at least ten times. This sequence joins TRBV20-1 and TRBJ1-6; TRBD1 might be the D (5 bases). There are 16 residues in the CDR3. Trimming removed 1 base from V and 6 bases from J, with 16 bases in between. Germline values: CDR1 DFQATT, CDR2 SNEGSKA (reference sequence). CDR3: CSARVTGPGANSPLHF. The CDR3 DNA sequence: TGCAGTGCTAGAGTGACGGGGCCGGGAGCTAATTCACCCCTCCACTTT.

Comment on this clonotype: A much larger clonotype is one base distant, so this may be a read error. The V call is TRBV5-5, the J call TRBJ1-5; D might be TRBD1 (6 bases). Germline V CDR1 and CDR2: SGHKS, YYEKEE (reference sequence). The CDR3 extends over 16 amino acids. Trimming removed 4 bases at V and 2 bases at J, with 16 bases between. The CDR3 sequence: CASSRIGGVGNQPQHF. In nucleotides, the CDR3 is TGTGCCAGCAGCCGAATAGGGGGGGTTGGCAATCAGCCCCAGCATTTT. Full variable domain (rest looked up from reference TRBV5-5 and TRBJ1-5): DAGVTQSPTHLIKTRGQQVTLRCSPISGHKSVSWYQQVLGQGPQFIFQYYEKEERGRGNFPDRFSARQFPNYSSELNVNALLLGDSALYLCASSRIGGVGNQPQHFGDGTRLSIL.